This T cell receptor beta chain appears in the sequencing data of a study of CD8 T cells in Susac syndrome. Germline V gene sequence: CDR1 SGHAT, CDR2 FQNNGV. The CDR3 has 16 amino acids. J gave up 8 bases and V 5 bases, and 15 bases lay outside the gene matches. This clonotype has only one observation. RNA, at about 0.45 to 1 ug, was reverse transcribed with random hexamers. From the immunoSEQ multiplex PCR reads, TCRdb called clonotypes with MiXCR, one entry per CDR3 protein. The data hold around 69,000 distinct CDR3 sequences, with around 93% observed a single time. The chain combines TRBV11-2 with TRBJ2-1; 7 nucleotides line up with TRBD2. Input material: CD8+ T cells from PBMCs. The TCR originated in a human donor with Susac syndrome. The CDR3 DNA reads as TGTGCCAGCAGCCTGAGAGGAGCGGGACCTAACGATGAGCAGTTCTTC. Translated, it gives CASSLRGAGPNDEQFF.